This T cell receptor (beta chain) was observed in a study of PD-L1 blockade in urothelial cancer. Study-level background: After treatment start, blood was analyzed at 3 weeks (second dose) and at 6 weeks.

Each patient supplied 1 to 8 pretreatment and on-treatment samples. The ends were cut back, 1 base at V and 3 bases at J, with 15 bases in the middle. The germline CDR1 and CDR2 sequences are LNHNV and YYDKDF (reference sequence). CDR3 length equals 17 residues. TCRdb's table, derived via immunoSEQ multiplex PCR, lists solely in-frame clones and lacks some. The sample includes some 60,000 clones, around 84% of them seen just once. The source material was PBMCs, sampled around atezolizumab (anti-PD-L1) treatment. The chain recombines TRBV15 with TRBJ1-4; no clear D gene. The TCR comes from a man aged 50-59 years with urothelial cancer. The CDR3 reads CATSRASWVTANEKLFF. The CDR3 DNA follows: TGTGCCACCAGCAGAGCGTCGTGGGTTACAGCTAATGAAAAACTGTTTTTT.